The TCR beta chain described here comes from a study of early T cells in non-severe SARS-CoV-2 infection. TCRdb processed the 5' RACE reads anew with MiXCR; each CDR3 protein has one entry. Here the sample spans about 64,000 distinct CDR3 sequences, just under 5% being singletons. The CDR3 has 16 amino acids. From germline, CDR1 is SEHNR and CDR2 FQNEAQ (reference sequence). The trim removed 5 bases at V and 6 bases at J, leaving 12 bases unmatched. This clonotype was obtained from an adult who was a healthcare worker with PCR-confirmed SARS-CoV-2 infection or an uninfected control (not recorded which). The chain carries TRBV7-9 and TRBJ2-1; 8 bases are shared with TRBD1. Sequencing input: whole blood. As DNA, the CDR3 is TGTGCCAGCAGCCTAAGCCCGGGACAGGTCTCCAATGAGCAGTTCTTC. It codes for CASSLSPGQVSNEQFF.